A single sample is the source of the 30 T cell receptor beta chains below, sequenced in a study of blood T cell repertoires in COVID-19. The repertoire was sequenced with immunoSEQ multiplex PCR; TCRdb's copy has only in-frame clones and lacks some. The data contain a few hundred thousand clones, about 88% of them singletons. The sample comprised peripheral blood. The receptors were gathered from a woman under 40 with COVID-19, enrolled during active disease.

The gene calls are TRBV10-3 and TRBJ2-1; D may be TRBD2 (6 bases). Trimming took 3 bases from V and 6 from J, leaving 15 bases between them. CDR1 is ENHRY and CDR2 is SYGVKD in the germline V gene. There are 15 residues in the CDR3. As DNA, the CDR3 is TGTGCCATCAGTGAAGGGCAAGCGGGCCGCAATGAGCAGTTCTTC. This translates into CAISEGQAGRNEQFF.

The V and J genes are TRBV28 and TRBJ1-5; tentatively, D is TRBD1 (6 bases). The CDR3 runs to 16 residues. V was pared by 3 bases and J by 2 bases, with 14 bases between. CDR1 and CDR2 from the germline V gene are MDHEN and SYDVKM. DNA of the CDR3: TGTGCCAGCAGTTTTGGGGGGGCCAGGGGCAATCAGCCCCAGCATTTT. Translating gives CASSFGGARGNQPQHF.

V and J are TRBV6-2 or TRBV6-3 and TRBJ1-3; D is undetermined. Trimming stripped 2 bases from V and 3 bases from J, with 5 bases between. This CDR3 region has 13 residues. From germline, CDR1 is MNHEY and CDR2 SVGEGT. Here the CDR3 reads CASSYGGGNTIYF. CDR3 in DNA: TGTGCCAGCAGTTACGGAGGTGGAAACACCATATATTTT.

This rearrangement joins TRBV5-4 to TRBJ1-4; D may be TRBD1 (5 bases). The CDR3 has 17 amino acids. CDR1 and CDR2 from the germline V gene are SGHNT and YYREEE (reference sequence). Trimming took off 4 bases at V and 0 bases at J, with 16 bases between the two ends. DNA of the CDR3: TGTGCCAGCAGCCCGGAAGCACAGGATCCAACTAATGAAAAACTGTTTTTT. Protein sequence: CASSPEAQDPTNEKLFF.

The chain combines TRBV18 with TRBJ2-3; possible D gene TRBD1, 5 bases. Germline V gene sequence: CDR1 KGHSH, CDR2 LQKENI. The CDR3 sequence is 15 residues long. V was shortened by 3 bases and J by 4 bases, with 14 bases between the two germline ends. The CDR3 loop reads CASSPWQGGADTQYF. DNA for the CDR3: TGTGCCAGCTCACCTTGGCAGGGTGGTGCAGATACGCAGTATTTT. Using reference TRBV18 and TRBJ2-3 for the parts outside the CDR3, the full variable domain is NAGVMQNPRHLVRRRGQEARLRCSPMKGHSHVYWYRQLPEEGLKFMVYLQKENIIDESGMPKERFSAEFPKEGPSILRIQQVVRGDSAAYFCASSPWQGGADTQYFGPGTRLTVL.

The chain recombines TRBV18 with TRBJ2-2, with TRBD1 as a possible D gene (7 bases). CDR1 and CDR2 from the germline V gene are KGHSH and LQKENI. V gave up 2 bases and J gave up 6 bases, with 13 bases separating them. The CDR3 loop spans 15 amino acids. CDR3: CASSPNARGAGELFF. In DNA, the CDR3 is TGTGCCAGCTCACCAAACGCCAGGGGGGCCGGGGAGCTGTTTTTT.

The chain has TRBV3-1 (or the pseudogene TRBV3-2) and TRBJ1-2; no reliable D call. V lost 6 bases, J lost 2 bases, and 10 bases lay in between. The CDR3 spans 13 residues. Germline loops: CDR1 LGHDT, CDR2 YNNKEL (reference sequence). CDR3 residues: CASSPGGNYGYTF. CDR3 bases: TGTGCCAGCAGTCCCGGCGGAAACTATGGCTACACCTTC.

The chain joins TRBV12-3 or TRBV12-4 to TRBJ2-3; 7 positions agree with TRBD2. This CDR3 spans 13 amino acids. J lost 4 bases, V lost 3 bases, and 1 base had no gene match. Here the CDR3 reads CASSFREADTQYF. Written as DNA, the CDR3 is TGTGCCAGCAGTTTTCGGGAGGCAGATACGCAGTATTTT.

This chain joins TRBV13 and TRBJ2-1; perhaps TRBD1 as D (5 bases). V was shortened by 5 bases and J by 6 bases, with 17 bases between the two germline ends. Germline V CDR1 and CDR2: PRHDT, FYEKMQ (reference sequence). This CDR3 comprises 15 residues. CDR3 amino acids: CASSRRQFPGNEQFF. The CDR3 region has the DNA TGTGCCAGCAGCAGGAGACAGTTCCCCGGCAATGAGCAGTTCTTC.

The chain joins TRBV3-1 (or the pseudogene TRBV3-2) to TRBJ1-6; D not certain. The V gene's germline CDR1 is LGHDT and CDR2 YNNKEL (reference sequence). This CDR3 contains 16 residues. V was pared by 3 bases and J by 2 bases, with 11 bases between. The CDR3 protein is CASSQFRSTYNSPLHF. The CDR3 DNA reads as TGTGCCAGCAGCCAGTTCCGAAGCACCTATAATTCACCCCTCCACTTT.

This sequence joins TRBV7-2 and TRBJ2-1, with 7 bases matching TRBD2. The CDR3 runs to 12 residues. The ends lost 4 bases at V and 9 bases at J; junction bases unmatched: 3. Germline CDR1 is SGHTA and CDR2 is FQGNSA. This CDR3 is CASSSRTSEQFF. Written as DNA, the CDR3 is TGTGCCAGCAGCTCCCGGACTAGTGAGCAGTTCTTC.

This chain uses TRBV5-1 with TRBJ2-7, with unresolved D. From germline, CDR1 is SGHRS and CDR2 YFSETQ. The CDR3 extends over 12 amino acids. Trimming stripped 6 bases from V and 4 bases from J, with 11 bases between. The CDR3 DNA reads TGCGCCAGCAATTCTAACCGTTACGAGCAGTACTTC. It translates to CASNSNRYEQYF.

This sequence joins TRBV5-5 and TRBJ1-3; a possible D gene is TRBD1 (6 bases). Deletions cut 4 bases from V and 0 bases from J, with 17 bases between. Germline V CDR1 and CDR2: SGHKS, YYEKEE (reference sequence). CDR3 length equals 17 residues. Here the CDR3 reads CASSRQESSLSGNTIYF. CDR3 sequence (DNA): TGTGCCAGCAGCCGACAGGAATCCTCTCTCTCTGGAAACACCATATATTTT.

The chain carries TRBV19 and TRBJ2-7, with D tentatively TRBD2 (6 bases). The ends were cut back, 0 bases at V and 1 base at J, with 10 bases in the middle. This CDR3 region has 15 residues. Germline CDR1 is LNHDA and CDR2 is SQIVND (reference sequence). DNA of the CDR3: TGTGCCAGTAGTATAGAGGCTAGCGTTTCCTACGAGCAGTACTTC. It yields the protein CASSIEASVSYEQYF.

This chain joins TRBV12-3 or TRBV12-4 and TRBJ2-7; maybe TRBD2 (6 bases). V was clipped by 6 bases and J by 3 bases, with 12 bases between them. The CDR3 contains 13 residues. DNA for the CDR3: TGTGCCAGCAGCCGACTAGACCACTACGAGCAGTACTTC. Translation: CASSRLDHYEQYF.

This clone was observed a single time. The chain employs TRBV9 and TRBJ1-4, with TRBD1 matching 9 bases. The CDR3 totals 15 residues. Germline CDR1 is SGDLS and CDR2 is YYNGEE. The V and J ends lost 3 bases and 8 bases, in that order; junction bases with no gene match: 8. Here the CDR3 DNA reads TGTGCCAGCAGCGGAACAGGGGGCTGGAGCGAAAAACTGTTTTTT. It encodes CASSGTGGWSEKLFF.

V and J are TRBV9 and TRBJ1-1; the D gene is possibly TRBD1 (5 bases). Germline V gene sequence: CDR1 SGDLS, CDR2 YYNGEE. V was clipped by 2 bases and J by 1 base, with 12 bases between them. The CDR3 covers 15 residues. The CDR3 DNA reads TGTGCCAGCAGCGTGAGTGGGGCGGAGAACACTGAAGCTTTCTTT. Residues: CASSVSGAENTEAFF.

The chain couples TRBV10-1 to TRBJ2-5, with 7 nucleotides matching TRBD2. Germline-derived CDR1 and CDR2 are WNHNN and SYGVQD (reference sequence). The V gene end was trimmed by 0 bases and the J gene end by 4 bases; junction bases not matched to a gene: 5. The length of the CDR3 is 15 residues. The CDR3: CASSESKGRAETQYF. DNA for the CDR3: TGCGCCAGCAGTGAGTCAAAGGGGAGGGCAGAGACCCAGTACTTC.

The CDR3 DNA reads as TGTGCCAGCAGTTCACGGGCTAGCGGGACCTACGAGCAGTACTTC. Its protein product is CASSSRASGTYEQYF. The V gene is TRBV6-5, the J gene TRBJ2-7; 9 bases match TRBD2. Unmatched junction bases numbered 6, after V lost 4 bases and J lost 2 bases. This CDR3 has 15 residues. Germline CDR1 is MNHEY and CDR2 is SVGAGI.

The J gene is TRBJ1-3, the V gene TRBV5-6; TRBD1 matches 8 bases. The V gene's germline CDR1 is SGHDT and CDR2 YYEEEE. V lost 0 bases and J lost 2; bases outside the gene matches: 4. CDR3 length: 16 residues. The CDR3 loop reads CASSLVQGAAGNTIYF. For the CDR3, the DNA is TGTGCCAGCAGCTTGGTTCAGGGGGCGGCTGGAAACACCATATATTTT.

This rearrangement joins TRBV29-1 to TRBJ2-2; D might be TRBD2 (5 bases). V lost 3 bases to trimming and J lost 4 bases, with 9 bases between them. The germline CDR1 and CDR2 sequences are SQVTM and ANQGSEA. The CDR3 extends over 13 amino acids. The CDR3 coding sequence is TGCAGCGTTGAGGGGAGTCGCACCGGGGAGCTGTTTTTT. Its protein product is CSVEGSRTGELFF.

A few counts support this clone. This rearrangement joins TRBV6-4 to TRBJ2-3; D is perhaps TRBD2 (6 bases). CDR3 length: 15 residues. Trimming stripped 6 bases from V and 3 bases from J, with 16 bases between. The germline CDR1 and CDR2 sequences are MRHNA and SNTAGT. The CDR3 sequence is CASSPGTLQTDTQYF. The CDR3 region has the DNA TGTGCCAGCAGCCCCGGGACTTTGCAAACAGATACGCAGTATTTT.

This clone was observed a few times. V usage is TRBV4-1 and J usage is TRBJ1-2, with D tentatively TRBD1 (5 bases). Germline CDR1 is MGHRA and CDR2 is YSYEKL. The CDR3 contains 14 residues. The V and J ends lost 3 bases and 8 bases respectively, with 16 bases between them. The chain's CDR3 is CASSQTGEFRGYTF. CDR3 coding DNA: TGCGCCAGCAGCCAGACGGGGGAATTTAGAGGCTACACCTTC.

CDR3: CASSPGQGGQPQHF. Here the CDR3 DNA reads TGCGCCAGCAGCCCTGGACAGGGGGGTCAGCCCCAGCATTTT. V gene TRBV5-1 combines with J gene TRBJ1-5; 10 nucleotides line up with TRBD1. J gave up 6 bases and V 4 bases, and 4 bases lay outside the gene matches. Germline V gene lookup returns CDR1 SGHRS and CDR2 YFSETQ. The CDR3 is 14 amino acids.

V gene TRBV27 combines with J gene TRBJ1-5, with D perhaps matching TRBD1 (6 bases). V was cut by 5 bases and J by 4 bases, with 21 bases left in between. The V gene's germline CDR1 is MNHEY and CDR2 SMNVEV (reference sequence). CDR3 length equals 17 residues. The CDR3 spells CASSPSVRGGANQPQHF. The CDR3 nucleotides read TGTGCCAGCAGTCCCTCGGTTCGGGGGGGGGCTAATCAGCCCCAGCATTTT.

Turning to this clone: A junction boundary mismatches the germline segment, possibly from a read error. The rearrangement links TRBV3-1 (or the pseudogene TRBV3-2) to TRBJ1-6, with TRBD1 matching over 7 bases. In germline, CDR1 is LGHDT, CDR2 YNNKEL (reference sequence). The CDR3 loop spans 15 amino acids. CDR3 amino acids: CASRQGGQSNSPLHF. DNA for the CDR3: TGTGCCAGCAGGCAAGGGGGACAGTCTAATTCACCCCTCCACTTT.

The chain employs TRBV20-1 and TRBJ2-7, with D perhaps matching TRBD1 (5 bases). CDR3 length: 11 amino acids. The V end lost 0 bases, the J end lost 12 bases, and 12 bases lay between the germline ends. The germline V gene has CDR1 DFQATT and CDR2 SNEGSKA (reference sequence). CDR3 protein: CSAREGPLRYF. The CDR3 nucleotides are TGCAGTGCTAGAGAGGGGCCTCTAAGGTACTTC.

This chain joins TRBV3-1 (or the pseudogene TRBV3-2) and TRBJ2-1; D is ambiguous. V gave up 1 base and J gave up 5 bases, with 6 bases separating them. From germline, CDR1 is LGHDT and CDR2 YNNKEL (reference sequence). The CDR3 spans 13 residues. The CDR3 here is CASSQGLNNEQFF. CDR3 bases: TGTGCCAGCAGCCAAGGGCTTAACAATGAGCAGTTCTTC.

The DNA of the CDR3 is TGTGCCAGCAGTTACGAGGAGAACTATGGCTACACCTTC. Its translation is CASSYEENYGYTF. The chain is built from TRBV6-6 and TRBJ1-2; D gene ambiguous. Germline CDR1 and CDR2: MNHNY and SVGAGI (reference sequence). This CDR3 has 13 amino acids. Trimming cost V 2 bases and J 2 bases, with 6 bases left between them.

J is TRBJ2-5 and V is TRBV28, with D possibly TRBD1 on 6 matching bases. Germline V gene lookup returns CDR1 MDHEN and CDR2 SYDVKM. This CDR3 has 16 residues. V dropped 0 bases and J dropped 5 bases, with 16 bases sitting between them. CDR3: CASSLWPGTLRETQYF. The CDR3 nucleotides read TGTGCCAGCAGTTTATGGCCTGGGACATTACGGGAGACCCAGTACTTC.